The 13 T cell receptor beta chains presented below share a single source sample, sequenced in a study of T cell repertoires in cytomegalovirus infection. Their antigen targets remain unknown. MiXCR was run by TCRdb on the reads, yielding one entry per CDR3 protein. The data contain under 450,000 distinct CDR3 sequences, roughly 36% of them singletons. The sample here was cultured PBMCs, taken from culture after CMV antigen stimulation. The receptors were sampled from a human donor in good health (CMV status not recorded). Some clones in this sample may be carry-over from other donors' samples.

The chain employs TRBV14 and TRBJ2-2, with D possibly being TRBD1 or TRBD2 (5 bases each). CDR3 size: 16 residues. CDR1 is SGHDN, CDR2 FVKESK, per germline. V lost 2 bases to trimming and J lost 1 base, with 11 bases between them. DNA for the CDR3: TGTGCCAGCAGCCAATATGGGACGGAGAACACCGGGGAGCTGTTTTTT. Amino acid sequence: CASSQYGTENTGELFF.

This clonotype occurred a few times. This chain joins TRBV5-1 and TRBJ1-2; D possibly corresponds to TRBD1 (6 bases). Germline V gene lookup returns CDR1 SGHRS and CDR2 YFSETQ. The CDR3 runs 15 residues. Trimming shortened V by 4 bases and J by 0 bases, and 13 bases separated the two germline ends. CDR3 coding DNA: TGCGCCAGCAGCCCGGACAGCTTCTCTAACTATGGCTACACCTTC. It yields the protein CASSPDSFSNYGYTF.

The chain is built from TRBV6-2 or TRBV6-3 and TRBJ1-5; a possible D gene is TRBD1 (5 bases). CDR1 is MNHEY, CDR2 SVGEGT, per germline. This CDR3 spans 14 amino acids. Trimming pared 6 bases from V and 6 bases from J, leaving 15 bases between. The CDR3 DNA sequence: TGTGCCAGCAGAACCGGGCAGGGAGGTCAGCCCCAGCATTTT. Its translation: CASRTGQGGQPQHF.

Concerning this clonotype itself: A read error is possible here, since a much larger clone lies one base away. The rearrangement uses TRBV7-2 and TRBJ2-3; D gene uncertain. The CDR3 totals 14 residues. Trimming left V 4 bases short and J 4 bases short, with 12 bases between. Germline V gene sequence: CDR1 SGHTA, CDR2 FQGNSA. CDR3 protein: CASSSVQASDTQYF. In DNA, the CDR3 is TGTGCCAGCAGCTCAGTCCAGGCCTCAGATACGCAGTATTTT.

The DNA of the CDR3 is TGTGCCAGCATCCCACCGGGACTAGCGCGGGAGCAGTACTTC. It translates to CASIPPGLAREQYF. V gene TRBV2 combines with J gene TRBJ2-7, with 10 bases lining up with TRBD2. CDR3 size: 14 residues. Looked up from germline, CDR1 is SNHLY and CDR2 is FYNNEI. V gave up 7 bases and J gave up 7 bases; unmatched junction bases: 10. The full variable domain, completed using reference TRBV2 and TRBJ2-7, is EPEVTQTPSHQVTQMGQEVILRCVPISNHLYFYWYRQILGQKVEFLVSFYNNEISEKSEIFDDQFSVERPDGSNFTLKIRSTKLEDSAMYFCASIPPGLAREQYFGPGTRLTVT.

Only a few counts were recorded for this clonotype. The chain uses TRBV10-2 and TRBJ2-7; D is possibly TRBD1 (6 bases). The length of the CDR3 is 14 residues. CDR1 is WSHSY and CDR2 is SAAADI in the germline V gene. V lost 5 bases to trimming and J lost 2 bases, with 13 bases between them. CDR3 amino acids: CASSLIQGAYEQYF. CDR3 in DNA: TGCGCCAGCAGTTTGATACAGGGCGCCTACGAGCAGTACTTC.

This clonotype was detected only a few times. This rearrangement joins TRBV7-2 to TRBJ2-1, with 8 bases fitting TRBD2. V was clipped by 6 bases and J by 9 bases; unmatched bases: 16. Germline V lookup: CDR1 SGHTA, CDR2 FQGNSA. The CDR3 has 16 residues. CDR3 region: CASSPEGSLAGGEQFF. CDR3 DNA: TGTGCCAGCAGTCCAGAAGGGAGTCTAGCGGGTGGTGAGCAGTTCTTC.

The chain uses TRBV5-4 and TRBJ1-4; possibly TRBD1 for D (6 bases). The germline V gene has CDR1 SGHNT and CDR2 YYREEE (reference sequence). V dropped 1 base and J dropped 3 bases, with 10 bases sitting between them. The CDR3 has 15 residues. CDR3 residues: CASSLKQGSNEKLFF. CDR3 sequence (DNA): TGTGCCAGCAGCTTGAAACAGGGTTCTAATGAAAAACTGTTTTTT.

CDR3 in amino acids: CASSPNIGPAQETQYF. DNA of the CDR3: TGTGCCAGCAGCCCTAACATAGGGCCTGCCCAAGAGACCCAGTACTTC. This chain uses TRBV6-5 with TRBJ2-5; D unresolved. The V gene lost 6 bases and the J gene lost 1 base, with 18 bases spanning the gap. Germline loops: CDR1 MNHEY, CDR2 SVGAGI. CDR3 length: 16 residues.

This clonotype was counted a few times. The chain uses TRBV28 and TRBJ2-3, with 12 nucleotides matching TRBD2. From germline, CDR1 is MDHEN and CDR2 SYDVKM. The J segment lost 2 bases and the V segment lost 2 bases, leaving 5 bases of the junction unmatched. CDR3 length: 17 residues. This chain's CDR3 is CASSLPTSGRTTDTQYF. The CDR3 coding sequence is TGTGCCAGCAGTTTACCCACTAGCGGGAGGACCACAGATACGCAGTATTTT. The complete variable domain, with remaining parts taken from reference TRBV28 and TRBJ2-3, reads DVKVTQSSRYLVKRTGEKVFLECVQDMDHENMFWYRQDPGLGLRLIYFSYDVKMKEKGDIPEGYSVSREKKERFSLILESASTNQTSMYLCASSLPTSGRTTDTQYFGPGTRLTVL.

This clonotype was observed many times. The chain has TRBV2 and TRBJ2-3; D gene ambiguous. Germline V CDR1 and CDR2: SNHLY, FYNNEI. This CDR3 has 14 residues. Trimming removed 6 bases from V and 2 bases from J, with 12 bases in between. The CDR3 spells CASRMTDLTDTQYF. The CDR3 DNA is TGTGCCAGCAGGATGACTGATCTCACAGATACGCAGTATTTT.

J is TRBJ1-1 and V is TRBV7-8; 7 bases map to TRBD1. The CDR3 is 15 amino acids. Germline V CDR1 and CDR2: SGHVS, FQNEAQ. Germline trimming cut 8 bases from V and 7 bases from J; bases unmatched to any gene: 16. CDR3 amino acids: CASLPREGQSYEAFF. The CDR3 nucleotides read TGTGCCAGCCTGCCGAGGGAGGGACAGAGTTATGAAGCTTTCTTT.

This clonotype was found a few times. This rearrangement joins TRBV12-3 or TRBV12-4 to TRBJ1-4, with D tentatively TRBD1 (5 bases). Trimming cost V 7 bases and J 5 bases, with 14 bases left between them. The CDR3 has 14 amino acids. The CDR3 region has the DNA TGTGCCAGCACGCGCATGTCAGGGAATGAAAAACTGTTTTTT. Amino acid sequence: CASTRMSGNEKLFF.